These T cell receptor beta chains were read from a single sample in a study of beta chain features in type 1 diabetes. Generated by immunoSEQ multiplex PCR, the TCRdb table keeps only in-frame clones and is missing some. The repertoire holds a few hundred thousand clones, with 9.6% as singletons. Sequenced material: central memory CD4+ T cells from blood. Source of these receptors: a man aged 25 to 45 with type 1 diabetes. Each CDR3 is given with its conserved first and last residue.

J | V | CDR3
TRBJ1-5 | TRBV7-9 | CASSRDRGRQPQHF
TRBJ2-7 | TRBV7-9 | CASSMGPDVSYEQYF
TRBJ2-2 | TRBV29-1 | CSVVRGGYGELFF
TRBJ1-1 | TRBV5-1 | CASSLGAGRVEAFF
TRBJ2-7 | TRBV10-3 | CAISTGTGEDEQYF
TRBJ1-1 | TRBV18 | CASSPSGSGTEAFF
NA | TRBV25-1 | CASSLPSSYEQYF
TRBJ2-4 | TRBV5-4 | CASSLSYAGTTSRENIQYF
TRBJ1-2 | TRBV7-2 | CASSLEGYGYTF
TRBJ2-7 | TRBV4-3 | CASSSDRDVSYEQYF
TRBJ1-3 | TRBV5-1 | CASSLAPDNGNTIYF
TRBJ1-2 | TRBV30 | CAMGGNYGYTF
TRBJ2-5 | TRBV7-8 | CASSLGGGETQYF
TRBJ2-7 | TRBV19 | CASRPTSARGSYEQYF
TRBJ2-4 | TRBV21-1 | CASSKVPLFGVVAKNIQYF
TRBJ1-2 | TRBV5-1 | CASSFSRDGYTF
TRBJ2-3 | TRBV4-2 | CASSSSPPGMWDTQYF
TRBJ2-2 | TRBV5-5 | CASSAASGVNTGELFF
TRBJ2-3 | TRBV11-3 | CASSQFMGFGTDTQYF
TRBJ2-1 | TRBV6-1 | CASSERGTPLYNEQFF
TRBJ1-5 | TRBV30 | CAWGSGNQPQHF
TRBJ2-4 | TRBV11-1 | CASGPQLAKNIQYF
TRBJ1-5 | TRBV10-3 | CASSPGQTNQPQHF
TRBJ2-7 | TRBV29-1 | CSVMDRKKYEQYF
TRBJ2-1 | TRBV28 | CASSMVGAGGYNEQFF
TRBJ2-7 | TRBV6-5 | CASSYSSSGEAYEQYF
TRBJ2-1 | TRBV6-4 | CASSATGGQGNEQFF
TRBJ2-2 | TRBV27 | CASNPLTGVRDTGELFF
TRBJ2-3 | TRBV2 | CASSESGGGTDTQYF
TRBJ1-1 | TRBV7-9 | CASSWGTVNTEAFF
TRBJ2-2 | TRBV7-2 | CASSPTSGVAGELFF
TRBJ1-1 | TRBV29-1 | CSVEGGMNTEAFF
TRBJ2-7 | TRBV6-5 | CASRLAGRVGEQYF
TRBJ1-2 | TRBV19 | CASSTARDYGYTF
TRBJ2-2 | TRBV11-1 | CASSLRAANTGELFF
TRBJ1-5 | TRBV7-7 | CASSSGLEKCGNQPQHF
TRBJ2-5 | TRBV6-6 | CASSTQGRGQETQYF
TRBJ2-1 | TRBV7-3 | CASSTQREGEQFF
TRBJ1-2 | TRBV19 | CASSRDQGYGYTF
TRBJ2-2 | TRBV28 | CASSLMGGRNTGELFF